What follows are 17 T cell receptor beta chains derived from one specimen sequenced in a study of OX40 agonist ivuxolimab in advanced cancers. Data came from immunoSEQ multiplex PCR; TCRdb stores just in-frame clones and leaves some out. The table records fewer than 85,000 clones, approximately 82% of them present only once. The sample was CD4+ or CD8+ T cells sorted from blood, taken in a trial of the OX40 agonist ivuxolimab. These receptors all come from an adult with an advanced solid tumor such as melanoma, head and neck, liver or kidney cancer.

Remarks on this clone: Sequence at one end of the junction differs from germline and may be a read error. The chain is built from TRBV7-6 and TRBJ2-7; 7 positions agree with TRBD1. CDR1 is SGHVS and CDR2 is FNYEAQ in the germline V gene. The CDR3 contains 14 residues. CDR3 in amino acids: CASNLGGQAGEQYF. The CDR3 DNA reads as TGTGCCAGCAACTTAGGGGGCCAGGCTGGCGAGCAGTACTTC.

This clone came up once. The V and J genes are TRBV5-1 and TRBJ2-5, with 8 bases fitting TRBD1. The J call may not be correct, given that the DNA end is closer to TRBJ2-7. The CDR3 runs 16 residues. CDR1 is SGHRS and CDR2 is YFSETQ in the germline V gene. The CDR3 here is CASSARGDRPSYEQYF. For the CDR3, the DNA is TGCGCCAGCAGCGCGAGGGGGGACAGGCCCTCCTACGAGCAGTACTTC.

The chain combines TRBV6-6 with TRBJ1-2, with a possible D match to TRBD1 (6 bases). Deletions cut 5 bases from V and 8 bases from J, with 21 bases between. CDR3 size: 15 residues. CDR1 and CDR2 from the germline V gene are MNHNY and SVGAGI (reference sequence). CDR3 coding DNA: TGTGCCAGCAGTCCCTCGGTTGGGGGACAACAAGGCTACACCTTC. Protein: CASSPSVGGQQGYTF.

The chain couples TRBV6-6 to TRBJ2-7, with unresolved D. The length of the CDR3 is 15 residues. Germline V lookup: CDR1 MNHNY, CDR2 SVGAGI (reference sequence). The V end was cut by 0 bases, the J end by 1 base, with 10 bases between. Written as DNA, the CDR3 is TGTGCCAGCAGTTACTCTGCCACTCCGTCCTACGAGCAGTACTTC. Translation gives CASSYSATPSYEQYF.

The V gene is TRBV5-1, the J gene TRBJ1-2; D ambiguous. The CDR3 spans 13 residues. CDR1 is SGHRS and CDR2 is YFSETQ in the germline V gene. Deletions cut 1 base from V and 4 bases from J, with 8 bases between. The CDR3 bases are TGCGCCAGCAGCTTGAGGGAGATCTATGGCTACACCTTC. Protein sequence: CASSLREIYGYTF.

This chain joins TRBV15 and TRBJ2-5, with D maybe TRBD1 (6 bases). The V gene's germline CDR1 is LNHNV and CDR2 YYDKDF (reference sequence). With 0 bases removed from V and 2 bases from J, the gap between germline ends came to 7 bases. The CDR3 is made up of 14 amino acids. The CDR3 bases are TGTGCCACCAGCAGAGATAGGGGGCAAGAGACCCAGTACTTC. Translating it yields CATSRDRGQETQYF.

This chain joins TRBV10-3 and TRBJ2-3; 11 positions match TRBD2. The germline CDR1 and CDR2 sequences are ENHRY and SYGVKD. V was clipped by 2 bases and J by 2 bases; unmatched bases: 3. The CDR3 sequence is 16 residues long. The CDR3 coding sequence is TGTGCCATCAGTGAGGGGACTAGCGGCTACACAGATACGCAGTATTTT. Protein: CAISEGTSGYTDTQYF.

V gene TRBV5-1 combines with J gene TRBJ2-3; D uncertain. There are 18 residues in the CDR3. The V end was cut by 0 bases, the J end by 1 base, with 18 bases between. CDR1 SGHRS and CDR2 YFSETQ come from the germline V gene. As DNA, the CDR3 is TGCGCCAGCAGCTTGGTTGAGAAGGGTGCCTCCGGCACAGATACGCAGTATTTT. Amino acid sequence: CASSLVEKGASGTDTQYF.

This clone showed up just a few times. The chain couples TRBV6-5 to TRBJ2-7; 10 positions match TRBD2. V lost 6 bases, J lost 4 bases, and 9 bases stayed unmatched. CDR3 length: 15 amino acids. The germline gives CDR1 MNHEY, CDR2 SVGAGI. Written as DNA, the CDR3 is TGTGCCAGCAGCAGCCCAGCGGGGGGGCTATACGAGCAGTACTTC. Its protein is CASSSPAGGLYEQYF.

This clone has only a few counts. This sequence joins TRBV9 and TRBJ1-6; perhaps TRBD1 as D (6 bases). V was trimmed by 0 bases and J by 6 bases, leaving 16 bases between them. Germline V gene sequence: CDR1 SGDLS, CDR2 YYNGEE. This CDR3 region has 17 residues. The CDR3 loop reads CASSVDFRGGGNSPLHF. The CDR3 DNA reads TGTGCCAGCAGCGTAGATTTCCGAGGGGGAGGTAATTCACCCCTCCACTTT.

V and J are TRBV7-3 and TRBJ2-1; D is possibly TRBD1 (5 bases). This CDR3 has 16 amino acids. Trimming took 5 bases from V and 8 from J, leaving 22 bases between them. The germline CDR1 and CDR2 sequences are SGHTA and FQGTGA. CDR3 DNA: TGTGCCAGCAGCCTAAGGGAAAGACAGAACCCCCATGAGCAGTTCTTC. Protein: CASSLRERQNPHEQFF. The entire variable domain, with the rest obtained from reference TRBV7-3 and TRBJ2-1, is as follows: GAGVSQTPSNKVTEKGKYVELRCDPISGHTALYWYRQSLGQGPEFLIYFQGTGAADDSGLPNDRFFAVRPEGSVSTLKIQRTERGDSAVYLCASSLRERQNPHEQFFGPGTRLTVL.

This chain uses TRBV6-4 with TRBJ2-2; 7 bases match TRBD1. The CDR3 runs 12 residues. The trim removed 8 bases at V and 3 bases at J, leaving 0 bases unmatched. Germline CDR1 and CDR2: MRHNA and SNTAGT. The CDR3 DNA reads TGTGCCAGCCAGGGGGACACCGGGGAGCTGTTTTTT. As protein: CASQGDTGELFF.

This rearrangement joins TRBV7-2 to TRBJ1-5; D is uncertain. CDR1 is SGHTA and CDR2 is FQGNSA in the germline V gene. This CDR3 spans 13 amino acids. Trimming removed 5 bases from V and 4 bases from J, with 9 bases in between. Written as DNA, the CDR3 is TGTGCCAGCAGCGCGCAGGATAATCAGCCCCAGCATTTT. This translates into CASSAQDNQPQHF.

Here the CDR3 reads CASDPSDLNQPQHF. CDR3 nucleotide sequence: TGTGCCAGCGACCCCAGCGACTTAAATCAGCCCCAGCATTTT. The chain carries TRBV6-5 and TRBJ1-5; D unclear. V lost 8 bases, J lost 4 bases, and 15 bases lay in between. Germline assignment: CDR1 MNHEY and CDR2 SVGAGI. The CDR3 contains 14 residues.

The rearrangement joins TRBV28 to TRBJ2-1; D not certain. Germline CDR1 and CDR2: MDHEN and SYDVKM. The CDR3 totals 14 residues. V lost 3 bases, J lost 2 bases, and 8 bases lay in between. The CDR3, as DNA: TGTGCCAGCAGTTTGGAAGGAACCTACAATGAGCAGTTCTTC. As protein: CASSLEGTYNEQFF.

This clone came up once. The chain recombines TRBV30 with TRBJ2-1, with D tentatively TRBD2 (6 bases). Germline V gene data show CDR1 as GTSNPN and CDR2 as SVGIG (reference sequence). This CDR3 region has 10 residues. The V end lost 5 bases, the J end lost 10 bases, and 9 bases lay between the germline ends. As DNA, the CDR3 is TGTGCCTGGGGGAGGCGGGAGCAGTTCTTC. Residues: CAWGRREQFF.

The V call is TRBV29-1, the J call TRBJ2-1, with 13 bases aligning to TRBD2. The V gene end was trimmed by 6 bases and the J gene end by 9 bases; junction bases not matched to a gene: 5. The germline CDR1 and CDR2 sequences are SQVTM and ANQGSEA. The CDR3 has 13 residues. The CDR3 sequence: CSVAGTSGAEQFF. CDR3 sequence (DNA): TGCAGCGTGGCGGGGACTAGCGGGGCTGAGCAGTTCTTC.